The 2 T cell receptor beta chains below all came from one sample that was sequenced in a study of blood T cell repertoires in COVID-19. Clones were sequenced by immunoSEQ multiplex PCR, and TCRdb holds only the in-frame ones, with some missing. The sample records some 110,000 clones, about 85% being singletons. The sequenced sample consisted of peripheral blood. These receptors were collected from a human donor in a cohort sampled during active COVID-19.

The CDR3 DNA follows: TGTGCCAGCAGCCCCCTGGGGCGGGAGGGTTTGGGTGAGCAGTTCTTC. Protein: CASSPLGREGLGEQFF. The chain links TRBV25-1 to TRBJ2-1; 9 nucleotides align to TRBD2. Germline V gene sequence: CDR1 MGHDK, CDR2 SYGVNS. This CDR3 has 16 residues. J gave up 9 bases and V 6 bases, and 15 bases lay outside the gene matches.

This sequence joins TRBV15 and TRBJ1-2; D is undetermined. V dropped 0 bases and J dropped 7 bases, with 12 bases sitting between them. Germline assignment: CDR1 LNHNV and CDR2 YYDKDF (reference sequence). The CDR3 length is 14 residues. The CDR3 DNA reads as TGTGCCACCAGCAGAGATTTCGGAGGCCGTGGCTACACCTTC. This codes for CATSRDFGGRGYTF.